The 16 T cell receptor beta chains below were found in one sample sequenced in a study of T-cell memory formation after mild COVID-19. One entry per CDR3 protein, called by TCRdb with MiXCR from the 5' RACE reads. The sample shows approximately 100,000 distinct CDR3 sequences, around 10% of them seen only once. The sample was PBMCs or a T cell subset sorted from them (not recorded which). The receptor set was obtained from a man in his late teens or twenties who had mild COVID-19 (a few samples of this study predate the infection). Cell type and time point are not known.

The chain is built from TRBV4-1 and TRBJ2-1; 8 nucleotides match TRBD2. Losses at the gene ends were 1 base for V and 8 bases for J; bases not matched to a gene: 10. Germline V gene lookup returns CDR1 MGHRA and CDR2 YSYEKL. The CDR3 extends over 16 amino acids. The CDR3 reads CASSQVGRGGSDEQFF. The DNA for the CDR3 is TGCGCCAGCAGCCAAGTTGGACGGGGGGGCAGCGATGAGCAGTTCTTC.

The CDR3 coding sequence is TGTGCCAGCAGCTTAGATTCCACGAGCAATCAGCCCCAGCATTTT. Translating it yields CASSLDSTSNQPQHF. J is TRBJ1-5 and V is TRBV7-9; D gene unclear. Deletions cut 1 base from V and 1 base from J, with 8 bases between. The V gene's germline CDR1 is SEHNR and CDR2 FQNEAQ (reference sequence). CDR3 length: 15 amino acids.

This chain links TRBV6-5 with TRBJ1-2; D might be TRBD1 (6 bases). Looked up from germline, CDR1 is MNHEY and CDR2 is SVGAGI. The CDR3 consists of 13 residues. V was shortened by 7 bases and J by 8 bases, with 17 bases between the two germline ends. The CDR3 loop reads CASTPLTGGGYTF. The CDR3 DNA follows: TGTGCCAGCACCCCACTGACAGGAGGCGGCTACACCTTC.

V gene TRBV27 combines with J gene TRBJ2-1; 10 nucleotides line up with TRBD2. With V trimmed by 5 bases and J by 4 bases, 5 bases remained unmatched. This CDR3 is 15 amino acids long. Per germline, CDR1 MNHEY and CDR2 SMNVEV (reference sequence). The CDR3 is CASSASSGGYNEQFF. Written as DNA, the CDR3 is TGTGCCAGCAGTGCCTCTAGCGGGGGATACAATGAGCAGTTCTTC.

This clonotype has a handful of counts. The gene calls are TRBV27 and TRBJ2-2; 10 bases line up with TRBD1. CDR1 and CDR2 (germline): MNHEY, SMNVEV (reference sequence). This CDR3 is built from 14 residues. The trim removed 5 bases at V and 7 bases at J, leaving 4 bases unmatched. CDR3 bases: TGTGCCAGCAGTAGGGACAGGGGAGTCGGGGAGCTGTTTTTT. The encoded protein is CASSRDRGVGELFF.

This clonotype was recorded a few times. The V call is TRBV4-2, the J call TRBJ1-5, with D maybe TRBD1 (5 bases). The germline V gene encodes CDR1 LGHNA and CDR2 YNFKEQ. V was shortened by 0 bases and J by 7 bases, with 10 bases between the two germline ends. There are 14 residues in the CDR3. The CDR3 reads CASSQEGVGQPQHF. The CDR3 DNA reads TGTGCCAGCAGCCAAGAAGGGGTTGGCCAGCCCCAGCATTTT.

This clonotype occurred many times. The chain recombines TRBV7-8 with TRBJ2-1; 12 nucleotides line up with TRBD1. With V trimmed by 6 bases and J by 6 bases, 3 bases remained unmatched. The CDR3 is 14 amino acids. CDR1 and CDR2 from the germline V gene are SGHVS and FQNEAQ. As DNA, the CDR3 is TGTGCCAGCAGGGGGACAGGGGGCTTCAATGAGCAGTTCTTC. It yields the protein CASRGTGGFNEQFF.

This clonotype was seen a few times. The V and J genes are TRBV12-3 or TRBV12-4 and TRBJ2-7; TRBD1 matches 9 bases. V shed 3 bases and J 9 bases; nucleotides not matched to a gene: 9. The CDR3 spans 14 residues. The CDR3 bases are TGTGCCAGCAGTTTCGGGACAGGGAGGCTAGGGCAGTACTTC. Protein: CASSFGTGRLGQYF.

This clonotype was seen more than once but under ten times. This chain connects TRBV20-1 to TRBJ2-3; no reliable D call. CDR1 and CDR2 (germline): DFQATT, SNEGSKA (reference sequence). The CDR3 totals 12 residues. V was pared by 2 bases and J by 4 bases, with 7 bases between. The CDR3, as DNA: TGCAGTGCTAGAACGGGCGCAGATACGCAGTATTTT. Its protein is CSARTGADTQYF.

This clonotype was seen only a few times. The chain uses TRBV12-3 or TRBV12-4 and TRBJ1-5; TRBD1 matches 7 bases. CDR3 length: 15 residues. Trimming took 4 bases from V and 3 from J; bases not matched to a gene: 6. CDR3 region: CASSYRQGLNQPQHF. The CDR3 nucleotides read TGTGCCAGCAGTTATAGACAGGGACTCAATCAGCCCCAGCATTTT.

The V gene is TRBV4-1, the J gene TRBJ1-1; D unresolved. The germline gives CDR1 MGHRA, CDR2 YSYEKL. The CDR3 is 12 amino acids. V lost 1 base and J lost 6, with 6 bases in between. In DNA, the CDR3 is TGCGCCAGCAGCCAAGGGTCCCCTGAAGCTTTCTTT. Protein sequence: CASSQGSPEAFF.

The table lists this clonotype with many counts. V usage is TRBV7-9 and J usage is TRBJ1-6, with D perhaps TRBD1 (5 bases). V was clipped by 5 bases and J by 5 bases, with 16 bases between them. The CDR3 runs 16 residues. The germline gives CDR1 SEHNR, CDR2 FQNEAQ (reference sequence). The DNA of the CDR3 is TGTGCCAGCAGCCCCCCTGGAGTGGGACATAATTCACCCCTCCACTTT. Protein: CASSPPGVGHNSPLHF.

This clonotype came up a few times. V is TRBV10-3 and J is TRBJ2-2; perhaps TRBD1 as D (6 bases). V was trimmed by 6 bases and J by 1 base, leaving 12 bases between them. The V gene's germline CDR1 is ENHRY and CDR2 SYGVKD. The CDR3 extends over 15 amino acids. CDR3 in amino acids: CAISPNRENTGELFF. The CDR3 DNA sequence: TGTGCCATCAGCCCCAACAGGGAGAACACCGGGGAGCTGTTTTTT.

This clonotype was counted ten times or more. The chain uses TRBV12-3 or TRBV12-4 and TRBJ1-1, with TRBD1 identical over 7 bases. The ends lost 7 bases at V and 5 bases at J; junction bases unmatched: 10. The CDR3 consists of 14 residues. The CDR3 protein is CASTKTGLGTEAFF. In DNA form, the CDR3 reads TGTGCCAGCACCAAGACAGGGTTAGGGACTGAAGCTTTCTTT.

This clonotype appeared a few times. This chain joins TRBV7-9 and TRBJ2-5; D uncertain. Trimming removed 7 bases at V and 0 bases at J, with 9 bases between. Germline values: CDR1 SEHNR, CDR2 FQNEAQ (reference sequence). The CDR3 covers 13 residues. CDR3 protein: CASTEQNQETQYF. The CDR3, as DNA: TGTGCCAGCACCGAGCAGAACCAAGAGACCCAGTACTTC.

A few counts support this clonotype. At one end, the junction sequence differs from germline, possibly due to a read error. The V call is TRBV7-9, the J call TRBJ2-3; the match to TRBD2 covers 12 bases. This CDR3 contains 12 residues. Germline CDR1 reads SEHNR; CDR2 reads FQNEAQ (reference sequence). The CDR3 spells CASSPLAGGLEF. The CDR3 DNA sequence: TGTGCCAGCAGCCCACTAGCGGGGGGCTTGGAGTTT.